Presented here are 27 T cell receptor beta chains from one specimen sequenced in a study of blood T cell repertoires in COVID-19. The protocol was immunoSEQ multiplex PCR, while the TCRdb copy is restricted to in-frame clones and leaves out a portion. The table has 250,000 to 300,000 clones, about 90% seen once. The sequenced sample was PBMCs or T cells enriched from blood (not recorded which). The receptor set was obtained from a woman aged 60 to 75 who had recovered from COVID-19.

The chain recombines TRBV15 with TRBJ2-3; 7 bases match TRBD2. CDR3 length equals 19 residues. Germline lookup yields CDR1 LNHNV and CDR2 YYDKDF (reference sequence). J lost 4 bases, V lost 4 bases, and 20 bases had no gene match. This CDR3 is CATSKALAGAFLGPDTQYF. The CDR3, as DNA: TGTGCCACCAGCAAAGCTTTGGCGGGAGCATTCTTAGGCCCAGATACGCAGTATTTT. The complete variable domain, with remaining parts taken from reference TRBV15 and TRBJ2-3, reads DAMVIQNPRYQVTQFGKPVTLSCSQTLNHNVMYWYQQKSSQAPKLLFHYYDKDFNNEADTPDNFQSRRPNTSFCFLDIRSPGLGDTAMYLCATSKALAGAFLGPDTQYFGPGTRLTVL.

This clone was seen only once. One end of the junction varies from germline; a read error may be responsible. The chain carries TRBV7-7 and TRBJ2-1; the match to TRBD2 covers 12 bases. CDR3 length: 17 residues. Germline-derived CDR1 and CDR2 are SSHAT and FNYEAQ (reference sequence). The CDR3 nucleotides are TGTGCTAGCAGCTTAGGTCCTAGCGGGAGGGCCGAGAATGAGCAGTTCTTC. The encoded protein is CASSLGPSGRAENEQFF.

This clone appeared a single time. The chain is built from TRBV3-1 (or the pseudogene TRBV3-2) and TRBJ2-7; D is possibly TRBD2 (6 bases). The V and J ends lost 7 bases and 6 bases respectively, with 16 bases between them. CDR3 size: 13 residues. Germline assignment: CDR1 LGHDT and CDR2 YNNKEL (reference sequence). The CDR3 spells CASNHGGKGEQYF. CDR3 nucleotide sequence: TGTGCCAGCAACCACGGAGGGAAAGGCGAGCAGTACTTC.

The chain has TRBV15 and TRBJ1-5, with 7 bases that match TRBD1. Trimming took 4 bases from V and 7 from J; bases not matched to a gene: 13. The germline V gene encodes CDR1 LNHNV and CDR2 YYDKDF (reference sequence). This CDR3 has 16 amino acids. In nucleotides, the CDR3 is TGTGCCACCAGCATTGAGCAGACAGGGAAAAGACAGCCCCAGCATTTT. Translating it yields CATSIEQTGKRQPQHF.

The V call is TRBV11-2, the J call TRBJ2-5; maybe TRBD2 (6 bases). Between the trimmed V and J ends, which lost 1 base and 2 bases, there was a span of 11 bases. The length of the CDR3 is 15 residues. Germline-derived CDR1 and CDR2 are SGHAT and FQNNGV. The CDR3, as DNA: TGTGCCAGCAGCTTAGGAGCGGAGGGTCAAGAGACCCAGTACTTC. This sequence encodes CASSLGAEGQETQYF. The whole variable domain, remainder taken from reference TRBV11-2 and TRBJ2-5, is EAGVAQSPRYKIIEKRQSVAFWCNPISGHATLYWYQQILGQGPKLLIQFQNNGVVDDSQLPKDRFSAERLKGVDSTLKIQPAKLEDSAVYLCASSLGAEGQETQYFGPGTRLLVL.

The J gene is TRBJ2-7, the V gene TRBV9; 8 bases agree with TRBD1. V shed 3 bases, J shed 7 bases, and the junction held 9 bases outside the gene matches. Per germline, CDR1 SGDLS and CDR2 YYNGEE. The CDR3 loop spans 14 amino acids. The CDR3 sequence: CASSEGRGPDEQYF. The CDR3, as DNA: TGTGCCAGCAGCGAGGGCAGGGGGCCCGATGAGCAGTACTTC.

Comment on this clone: The same CDR3 is also encoded by other DNA sequences in this sample. The chain is built from TRBV5-1 and TRBJ2-3; possible D gene TRBD2, 6 bases. This CDR3 has 16 amino acids. Trimming took off 1 base at V and 0 bases at J, with 12 bases between the two ends. The germline V gene has CDR1 SGHRS and CDR2 YFSETQ. The CDR3 sequence: CASSLLAGTSTDTQYF. The CDR3 DNA is TGCGCCAGCAGCTTGCTCGCGGGAACAAGCACAGATACGCAGTATTTT.

CDR3 sequence reads: CASSLGGGGAPETQYF. The CDR3, as DNA: TGTGCCAGCAGTTTAGGAGGCGGGGGGGCCCCGGAGACCCAGTACTTC. The J gene is TRBJ2-5, the V gene TRBV28; TRBD2 aligns across 9 bases. V shed 2 bases, J shed 5 bases, and the junction held 9 bases outside the gene matches. The CDR3 is made up of 16 amino acids. CDR1 and CDR2 (germline): MDHEN, SYDVKM.

The chain joins TRBV29-1 to TRBJ2-7; 11 bases agree with TRBD2. V trimming: 6 bases; J trimming: 4 bases; junction bases outside the gene matches: 2. The CDR3 runs 12 residues. Germline V gives CDR1 SQVTM, CDR2 ANQGSEA. CDR3 residues: CSVRTSGYEQYF. CDR3 DNA: TGCAGCGTGAGGACTAGCGGGTACGAGCAGTACTTC.

V is TRBV11-2 and J is TRBJ1-6; D ambiguous. The length of the CDR3 is 14 residues. Trimming removed 3 bases at V and 10 bases at J, with 13 bases between. Germline CDR1 is SGHAT and CDR2 is FQNNGV. The CDR3 nucleotides read TGTGCCAGCAGCTTCTCGACTAGAGACTCACCCCTCCACTTT. It codes for CASSFSTRDSPLHF.

The rearrangement uses TRBV11-2 and TRBJ2-3, with D perhaps TRBD1 (6 bases). The V end was cut by 5 bases, the J end by 9 bases, with 15 bases between. From germline, CDR1 is SGHAT and CDR2 FQNNGV. The length of the CDR3 is 13 residues. The CDR3 loop reads CASSRIYRETQYF. For the CDR3, the DNA is TGTGCCAGCAGCCGTATTTACAGGGAAACGCAGTATTTT.

This clone was detected only once. This chain connects TRBV11-3 to TRBJ2-1; a possible D gene is TRBD2 (5 bases). The CDR3 covers 13 residues. V gave up 5 bases and J gave up 7 bases, with 12 bases separating them. Germline V gives CDR1 SGHNT, CDR2 YENEEA. The DNA of the CDR3 is TGTGCCAGCAGCCCCGAGGGCCCTAATGAGCAGTTCTTC. It translates to CASSPEGPNEQFF.

This clone came up once. The chain joins TRBV5-1 to TRBJ1-4; TRBD1 agrees at 7 bases. CDR1 is SGHRS, CDR2 YFSETQ, per germline. V lost 4 bases and J lost 6; bases outside the gene matches: 6. CDR3 length equals 14 residues. CDR3 region: CASSHGTEDEKLFF. CDR3 DNA sequence: TGCGCCAGCAGCCACGGGACAGAAGATGAAAAACTGTTTTTT. Supplemented by reference TRBV5-1 and TRBJ1-4, the full variable domain reads KAGVTQTPRYLIKTRGQQVTLSCSPISGHRSVSWYQQTPGQGLQFLFEYFSETQRNKGNFPGRFSGRQFSNSRSEMNVSTLELGDSALYLCASSHGTEDEKLFFGSGTQLSVL.

The rearrangement joins TRBV5-6 to TRBJ2-7; 9 nucleotides match TRBD2. Germline lookup yields CDR1 SGHDT and CDR2 YYEEEE. CDR3 length: 14 residues. The V segment lost 4 bases and the J segment 5 bases; nucleotides outside the gene matches: 7. The CDR3 DNA reads as TGTGCCAGCAGCCCAAAGCTAGCGGGAAACGAGCAGTACTTC. Amino acid sequence: CASSPKLAGNEQYF.

The chain joins TRBV4-1 to TRBJ1-1; a possible D gene is TRBD1 (5 bases). V lost 4 bases and J 5 bases, leaving 11 bases between the germline ends. Per germline, CDR1 MGHRA and CDR2 YSYEKL. There are 13 residues in the CDR3. The CDR3 region is CASSPGGGTEAFF. The CDR3, as DNA: TGCGCCAGCAGCCCCGGGGGGGGGACTGAAGCTTTCTTT.

DNA for the CDR3: TGTGCCAGCAGTTTGGTAGTAGGGGGGGCTGAAGCTTTCTTT. It codes for CASSLVVGGAEAFF. The chain carries TRBV28 and TRBJ1-1; possible D gene TRBD1, 6 bases. Germline V gene data show CDR1 as MDHEN and CDR2 as SYDVKM. Trimming cost V 3 bases and J 6 bases, with 14 bases left between them. This CDR3 region has 14 residues. The full variable domain, with the rest looked up from reference TRBV28 and TRBJ1-1, is DVKVTQSSRYLVKRTGEKVFLECVQDMDHENMFWYRQDPGLGLRLIYFSYDVKMKEKGDIPEGYSVSREKKERFSLILESASTNQTSMYLCASSLVVGGAEAFFGQGTRLTVV.

This clone was counted once. V gene TRBV6-5 combines with J gene TRBJ1-1, with D unclear. Germline V gives CDR1 MNHEY, CDR2 SVGAGI. Trimming left V 0 bases short and J 0 bases short, with 8 bases between. This CDR3 has 15 amino acids. The CDR3 sequence: CASSYSGGLNTEAFF. As DNA, the CDR3 is TGTGCCAGCAGTTACTCGGGCGGGCTGAACACTGAAGCTTTCTTT.

CDR3 sequence reads: CASSLVGTVPTDTQYF. The DNA of the CDR3 is TGTGCCAGCAGCTTAGTCGGGACAGTTCCCACAGATACGCAGTATTTT. The V call is TRBV11-3, the J call TRBJ2-3; 7 bases map to TRBD1. The CDR3 is 16 amino acids. Germline lookup yields CDR1 SGHNT and CDR2 YENEEA. The V gene end was trimmed by 1 base and the J gene end by 2 bases; junction bases not matched to a gene: 6. Looking up the rest from reference TRBV11-3 and TRBJ2-3 gives the full variable domain: EAGVVQSPRYKIIEKKQPVAFWCNPISGHNTLYWYLQNLGQGPELLIRYENEEAVDDSQLPKDRFSAERLKGVDSTLKIQPAELGDSAVYLCASSLVGTVPTDTQYFGPGTRLTVL.

J is TRBJ2-3 and V is TRBV27; 7 bases map to TRBD2. Trimming removed 5 bases from V and 1 base from J; junction bases left unmatched: 6. From germline, CDR1 is MNHEY and CDR2 SMNVEV (reference sequence). The CDR3 is 15 residues long. CDR3 residues: CASSQGLAGTDTQYF. The CDR3 DNA follows: TGTGCCAGCAGTCAAGGCCTAGCGGGCACAGATACGCAGTATTTT.

This chain joins TRBV29-1 and TRBJ1-1, with D perhaps TRBD1 (6 bases). CDR1 and CDR2 (germline): SQVTM, ANQGSEA. Trimming removed 8 bases from V and 0 bases from J, with 13 bases in between. The CDR3 extends over 13 amino acids. CDR3 nucleotides: TGCAGCTATACTCGACAGGTGAACACTGAAGCTTTCTTT. Amino acid sequence: CSYTRQVNTEAFF.

The chain employs TRBV5-1 and TRBJ2-4; 8 positions agree with TRBD1. CDR1 SGHRS and CDR2 YFSETQ come from the germline V gene. V trimming: 4 bases; J trimming: 9 bases; junction bases outside the gene matches: 15. There are 16 residues in the CDR3. CDR3 DNA: TGCGCCAGCAGCCGCCAGGTGGGGACAGGCTTTACCATTCAGTACTTC. It encodes CASSRQVGTGFTIQYF.

The chain joins TRBV28 to TRBJ1-5, with TRBD1 identical over 8 bases. The CDR3 consists of 12 residues. The J segment lost 4 bases and the V segment lost 11 bases, leaving 4 bases of the junction unmatched. Germline-derived CDR1 and CDR2 are MDHEN and SYDVKM. The CDR3 coding sequence is TGTGCCGGTGGACAGGGAAATCAGCCCCAGCATTTT. Its protein product is CAGGQGNQPQHF.

The J gene is TRBJ1-5, the V gene TRBV24-1, with no clear D. V was clipped by 7 bases and J by 3 bases, with 6 bases between them. The CDR3 is 12 residues long. Germline CDR1 reads KGHDR; CDR2 reads SFDVKD. CDR3 protein: CATRTDNQPQHF. CDR3 in DNA: TGTGCCACCAGAACAGACAATCAGCCCCAGCATTTT.

This chain uses TRBV5-1 with TRBJ2-7, with 11 bases that match TRBD1. V gave up 5 bases and J gave up 7 bases; unmatched junction bases: 8. CDR3 size: 14 residues. The germline V gene encodes CDR1 SGHRS and CDR2 YFSETQ. The CDR3 bases are TGCGCCAGCAGTAATGGACAGGGGGCGGGAGAGCAGTACTTC. It yields the protein CASSNGQGAGEQYF.

This clone was recorded a few times. The chain couples TRBV3-1 (or the pseudogene TRBV3-2) to TRBJ1-2, with 7 bases that match TRBD1. Germline CDR1 and CDR2: LGHDT and YNNKEL (reference sequence). This CDR3 is 13 amino acids long. The ends lost 3 bases at V and 4 bases at J; junction bases unmatched: 2. The CDR3 is CASSQGQSYGYTF. The CDR3 region has the DNA TGTGCCAGCAGCCAGGGACAGTCCTATGGCTACACCTTC.

This chain joins TRBV27 and TRBJ1-5; D is undetermined. With 7 bases removed from V and 5 bases from J, the gap between germline ends came to 12 bases. CDR1 and CDR2 (germline): MNHEY, SMNVEV (reference sequence). The CDR3 is 13 residues long. The CDR3 nucleotides read TGTGCCAGCACCACGGGGATGGATCAGCCCCAGCATTTT. Amino acids: CASTTGMDQPQHF.

The rearrangement joins TRBV21-1 to TRBJ1-1; the tabulated D call, TRBD1, remains unverified against the DNA. TRBV21-1 is a pseudogene segment. The CDR3 is made up of 19 amino acids. The CDR3: CASSKGKGTVGAENTEAFF. DNA of the CDR3: TGTGCCAGCAGCAAAGGAAAGGGTACGGTTGGGGCGGAGAACACTGAAGCTTTCTTT.